Given below is one TCR beta chain in context. No antigen is known for it. From the 5' RACE reads, TCRdb called clonotypes with MiXCR, one entry per CDR3 protein. The sample yields 500,000 to 650,000 distinct CDR3 sequences, about 12% seen once. The germline V and J ends were trimmed by 2 bases and 6 bases, with 14 bases remaining between them. CDR1 SNHLY and CDR2 FYNNEI come from the germline V gene. The CDR3 runs to 15 residues. The data stem from a study of T cells after yellow fever vaccination. For the study at large: Those fractions that held only low numbers of cells were prepared using the SMART-Seq v4 Ultra Low Input RNA kit. Study-wide results and caveats: Contaminants from the bulk population, in the form of abundant clonotypes, could be found in FACS-sorted repertoires. The secondary response was weaker, and its peak arrived faster, on day 5 versus 15. Booster samples showed a return of most primary-vaccination clones (about 96% CD4, approximately 88% CD8).

The sample was PBMCs, taken on the day of the yellow fever booster vaccination. The chain recombines TRBV2 with TRBJ1-5; a weak D match, TRBD1 (6 bases). The clonotype was recovered from a man aged 25-45 years who received the YFV17D yellow fever vaccine. The DNA of the CDR3 is TGTGCCAGCAGTGAACAGGCCCGAGGGGGTCAGCCCCAGCATTTT. This gives the protein CASSEQARGGQPQHF.